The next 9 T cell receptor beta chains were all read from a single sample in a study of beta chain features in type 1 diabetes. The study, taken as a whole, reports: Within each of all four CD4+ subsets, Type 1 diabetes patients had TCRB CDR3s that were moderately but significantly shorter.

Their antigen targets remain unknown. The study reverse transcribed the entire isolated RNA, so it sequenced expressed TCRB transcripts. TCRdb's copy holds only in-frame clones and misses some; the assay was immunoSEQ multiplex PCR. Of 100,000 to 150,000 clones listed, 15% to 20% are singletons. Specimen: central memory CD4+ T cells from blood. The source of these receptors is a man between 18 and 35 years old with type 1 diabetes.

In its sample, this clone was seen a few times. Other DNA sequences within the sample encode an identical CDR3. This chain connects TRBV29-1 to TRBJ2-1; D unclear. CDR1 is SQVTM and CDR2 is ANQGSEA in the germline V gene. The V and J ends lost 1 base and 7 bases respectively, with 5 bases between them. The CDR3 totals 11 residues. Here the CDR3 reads CSVEGSNEQFF. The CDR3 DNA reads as TGCAGCGTTGAAGGTAGTAATGAGCAGTTCTTC.

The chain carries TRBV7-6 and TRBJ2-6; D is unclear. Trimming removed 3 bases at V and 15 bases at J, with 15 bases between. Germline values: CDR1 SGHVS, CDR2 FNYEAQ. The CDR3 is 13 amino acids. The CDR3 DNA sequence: TGTGCCAGCAGCTTTTATCTCCTCGACCCCCTGACTTTC. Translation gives CASSFYLLDPLTF.

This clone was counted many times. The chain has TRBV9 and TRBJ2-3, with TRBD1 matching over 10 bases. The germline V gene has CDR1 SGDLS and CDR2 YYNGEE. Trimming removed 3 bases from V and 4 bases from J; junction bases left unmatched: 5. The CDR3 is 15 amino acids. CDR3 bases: TGTGCCAGCAGCGCGAGGGGGACAGGGGCAGATACGCAGTATTTT. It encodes CASSARGTGADTQYF. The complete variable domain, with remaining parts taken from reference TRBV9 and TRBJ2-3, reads DSGVTQTPKHLITATGQRVTLRCSPRSGDLSVYWYQQSLDQGLQFLIQYYNGEERAKGNILERFSAQQFPDLHSELNLSSLELGDSALYFCASSARGTGADTQYFGPGTRLTVL.

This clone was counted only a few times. CDR3 loop: CASSYQINTEAFF. In DNA, the CDR3 is TGTGCCAGCAGTTATCAAATTAACACTGAAGCTTTCTTT. The chain employs TRBV6-6 and TRBJ1-1; D unclear. Germline-derived CDR1 and CDR2 are MNHNY and SVGAGI (reference sequence). The CDR3 loop spans 13 amino acids. Trimming removed 3 bases from V and 2 bases from J, with 7 bases in between.

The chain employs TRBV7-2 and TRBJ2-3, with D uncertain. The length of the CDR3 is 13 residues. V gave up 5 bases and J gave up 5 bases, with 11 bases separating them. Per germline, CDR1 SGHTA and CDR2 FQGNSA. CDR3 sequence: CASSPRFRDTQYF. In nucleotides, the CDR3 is TGTGCCAGCAGCCCGCGGTTCCGAGATACGCAGTATTTT.

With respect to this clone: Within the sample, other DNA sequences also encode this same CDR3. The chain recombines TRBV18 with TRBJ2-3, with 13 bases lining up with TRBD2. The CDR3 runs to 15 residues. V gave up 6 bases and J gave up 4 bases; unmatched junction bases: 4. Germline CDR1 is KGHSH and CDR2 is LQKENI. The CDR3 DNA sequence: TGTGCCAGCTCCCCCGGACTAGCGGGAGCAGATACGCAGTATTTT. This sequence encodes CASSPGLAGADTQYF.

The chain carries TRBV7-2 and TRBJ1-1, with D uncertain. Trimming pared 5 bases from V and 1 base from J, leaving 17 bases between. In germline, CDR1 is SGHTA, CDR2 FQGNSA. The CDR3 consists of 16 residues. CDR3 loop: CASSLSGLSTNTEAFF. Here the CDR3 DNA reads TGTGCCAGCAGCCTTTCCGGACTCTCTACGAACACTGAAGCTTTCTTT.

The CDR3 loop is CASSLDSYGYTF. CDR3 DNA sequence: TGCGCCAGCAGCTTGGACAGCTATGGCTACACCTTC. V and J are TRBV5-1 and TRBJ1-2; D is uncertain. This CDR3 contains 12 residues. CDR1 and CDR2 from the germline V gene are SGHRS and YFSETQ. Deletions cut 0 bases from V and 4 bases from J, with 4 bases between.

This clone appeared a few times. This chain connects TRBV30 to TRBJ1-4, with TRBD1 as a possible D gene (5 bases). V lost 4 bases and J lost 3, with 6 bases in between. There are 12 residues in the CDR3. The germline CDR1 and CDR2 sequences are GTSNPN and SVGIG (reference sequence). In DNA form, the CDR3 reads TGTGCCTGGACGGGACCTAATGAAAAACTGTTTTTT. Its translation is CAWTGPNEKLFF.